Following are 21 T cell receptor beta chains from one sample sequenced in a study of blood T cells in healthy people across ages. Next came a second PCR, run for about 7 to 12 cycles, which used a sample-barcoded 5' primer along with a J-beta primer mix. Via MiXCR, TCRdb re-called the 5' RACE reads, giving one row per CDR3 protein. The repertoire holds 1.5 million to 2 million distinct CDR3 sequences, with 35% to 50% as singletons. The sample comprised blood. Receptors were obtained from a human donor in good health.

V is TRBV10-3 and J is TRBJ1-2, with TRBD1 matching over 8 bases. Germline V gene lookup returns CDR1 ENHRY and CDR2 SYGVKD. J gave up 1 base and V 0 bases, and 10 bases lay outside the gene matches. This CDR3 region has 18 residues. CDR3 region: CAISESGQGPILNYGYTF. DNA of the CDR3: TGTGCCATCAGTGAGTCTGGACAGGGACCAATACTTAACTATGGCTACACCTTC.

The chain links TRBV2 to TRBJ2-5; D is possibly TRBD2 (5 bases). V lost 6 bases, J lost 5 bases, and 19 bases lay in between. The CDR3 runs to 15 residues. Germline lookup yields CDR1 SNHLY and CDR2 FYNNEI. CDR3 sequence (DNA): TGTGCCAGCAGAGCCGCGACCAGCAGGAGGGAGACCCAGTACTTC. It yields the protein CASRAATSRRETQYF. Drawing the rest from reference TRBV2 and TRBJ2-5, the complete variable domain is EPEVTQTPSHQVTQMGQEVILRCVPISNHLYFYWYRQILGQKVEFLVSFYNNEISEKSEIFDDQFSVERPDGSNFTLKIRSTKLEDSAMYFCASRAATSRRETQYFGPGTRLLVL.

The chain uses TRBV20-1 and TRBJ2-7; D gene uncertain. This CDR3 contains 11 residues. V was trimmed by 6 bases and J by 2 bases, leaving 8 bases between them. The germline V gene has CDR1 DFQATT and CDR2 SNEGSKA (reference sequence). The CDR3 here is CSARSPYEQYF. In nucleotides, the CDR3 is TGCAGTGCCCGATCACCCTACGAGCAGTACTTC.

This chain joins TRBV10-3 and TRBJ1-2; D remains ambiguous. V dropped 4 bases and J dropped 7 bases, with 16 bases sitting between them. Per the germline V gene, CDR1 is ENHRY and CDR2 is SYGVKD. The CDR3 runs 14 residues. CDR3 nucleotide sequence: TGTGCCATCAGTGCAGACACGGAAAAGGGTGGCTACACCTTC. Amino acid sequence: CAISADTEKGGYTF.

The V and J genes are TRBV5-1 and TRBJ2-3; D gene uncertain. Between the trimmed V and J ends, which lost 4 bases and 0 bases, there was a span of 12 bases. CDR1 and CDR2 from the germline V gene are SGHRS and YFSETQ. The CDR3 extends over 15 amino acids. The CDR3 DNA reads as TGCGCCAGCAGCCCACGGACGCCTAGCACAGATACGCAGTATTTT. This sequence encodes CASSPRTPSTDTQYF.

In its sample, this clonotype was seen a few times. The chain carries TRBV6-5 and TRBJ2-5, with no clear D. V lost 2 bases, J lost 4 bases, and 14 bases lay in between. Germline assignment: CDR1 MNHEY and CDR2 SVGAGI. The CDR3 covers 15 residues. CDR3 DNA: TGTGCCAGCAGTTACGGGCTGGGTTCTTCAGAGACCCAGTACTTC. Translation gives CASSYGLGSSETQYF.

The chain recombines TRBV2 with TRBJ1-1, with unresolved D. Germline loops: CDR1 SNHLY, CDR2 FYNNEI. Trimming pared 6 bases from V and 6 bases from J, leaving 11 bases between. The CDR3 extends over 12 amino acids. This CDR3 is CASSSGISEAFF. CDR3 nucleotides: TGTGCCAGCAGCTCCGGGATCTCTGAAGCTTTCTTT.

This chain connects TRBV7-2 to TRBJ1-5; 12 bases match TRBD1. The germline gives CDR1 SGHTA, CDR2 FQGNSA. J lost 6 bases, V lost 3 bases, and 6 bases had no gene match. The CDR3 runs 16 residues. CDR3 protein: CASSLLGTGGGQPQHF. As DNA, the CDR3 is TGTGCCAGCAGCTTGCTCGGGACAGGGGGCGGTCAGCCCCAGCATTTT.

V and J are TRBV2 and TRBJ2-5, with TRBD1 identical over 9 bases. With V trimmed by 2 bases and J by 5 bases, 6 bases remained unmatched. Germline CDR1 is SNHLY and CDR2 is FYNNEI. CDR3 size: 15 residues. CDR3 DNA: TGTGCCAGCAGTGAATGGGGGACAGGGATGGAGACCCAGTACTTC. Amino acid sequence: CASSEWGTGMETQYF. The whole variable domain, remainder taken from reference TRBV2 and TRBJ2-5, is EPEVTQTPSHQVTQMGQEVILRCVPISNHLYFYWYRQILGQKVEFLVSFYNNEISEKSEIFDDQFSVERPDGSNFTLKIRSTKLEDSAMYFCASSEWGTGMETQYFGPGTRLLVL.

J is TRBJ2-5 and V is TRBV12-3 or TRBV12-4; 7 bases map to TRBD2. After removal of 7 bases from V and 1 base from J, the junction contained 9 bases not matched to a gene. CDR3 length: 15 residues. The CDR3 protein is CASTQSGGVQETQYF. The DNA for the CDR3 is TGTGCCAGCACCCAGAGTGGGGGGGTCCAAGAGACCCAGTACTTC.

The rearrangement joins TRBV20-1 to TRBJ2-3; no reliable D call. CDR3 length: 14 residues. The germline gives CDR1 DFQATT, CDR2 SNEGSKA (reference sequence). With 6 bases removed from V and 2 bases from J, the gap between germline ends came to 15 bases. The CDR3 loop is CSAEAGPFTDTQYF. Here the CDR3 DNA reads TGCAGTGCCGAGGCCGGACCCTTCACAGATACGCAGTATTTT.

As regards this clonotype: This sequence may be a read error, since a much larger clone differs from it by one base. This rearrangement joins TRBV29-1 to TRBJ2-3, with 11 bases lining up with TRBD2. CDR3 length: 14 amino acids. Germline lookup yields CDR1 SQVTM and CDR2 ANQGSEA. The chain's CDR3 is CGVEGLAGGVKQYF. As DNA, the CDR3 is TGCGGCGTTGAAGGGCTAGCGGGGGGCGTAAAGCAGTATTTT.

V gene TRBV28 combines with J gene TRBJ1-5, with D possibly TRBD1 on 5 matching bases. The CDR3 has 16 residues. The germline gives CDR1 MDHEN, CDR2 SYDVKM. With 3 bases removed from V and 0 bases from J, the gap between germline ends came to 12 bases. CDR3 sequence reads: CASSFTGAFSNQPQHF. The CDR3 nucleotides are TGTGCCAGCAGTTTCACTGGGGCCTTTAGCAATCAGCCCCAGCATTTT.

This clonotype was seen only a few times. The chain recombines TRBV6-1 with TRBJ1-4, with D unclear. There are 14 residues in the CDR3. Between the trimmed V and J ends, which lost 3 bases and 11 bases, there was a span of 16 bases. Germline lookup yields CDR1 MNHNS and CDR2 SASEGT. For the CDR3, the DNA is TGTGCCAGCAGTGATGATCACGGCGGTGAGAAACTGTTTTTT. It translates to CASSDDHGGEKLFF.

The table lists this clonotype with a few counts. The V and J genes are TRBV6-2 or TRBV6-3 and TRBJ2-5; TRBD1 is a possible D gene (5 bases). CDR1 and CDR2 (germline): MNHEY, SVGEGT. This CDR3 spans 15 amino acids. Deletions cut 2 bases from V and 5 bases from J, with 15 bases between. The chain's CDR3 is CASSYDWGRPETQYF. DNA of the CDR3: TGTGCCAGCAGTTACGACTGGGGCAGACCGGAGACCCAGTACTTC.

The V and J genes are TRBV18 and TRBJ2-3, with D possibly being TRBD1 (5 bases). Germline assignment: CDR1 KGHSH and CDR2 LQKENI. The CDR3 has 14 residues. Trimming shortened V by 9 bases and J by 6 bases, and 19 bases separated the two germline ends. Written as DNA, the CDR3 is TGTGCCAGTTCCGGTGGAAGGGGCATGGATACGCAGTATTTT. Amino acid sequence: CASSGGRGMDTQYF.

The rearrangement uses TRBV7-8 and TRBJ1-2; D gene unclear. The CDR3 has 16 amino acids. Trimming removed 2 bases from V and 0 bases from J, with 13 bases in between. CDR1 is SGHVS, CDR2 FQNEAQ, per germline. The CDR3 protein is CASSLFIEGANYGYTF. Written as DNA, the CDR3 is TGTGCCAGCAGCTTATTCATCGAGGGAGCTAACTATGGCTACACCTTC.

This clonotype was recorded many times. The rearrangement joins TRBV20-1 to TRBJ2-1; TRBD1 aligns across 7 bases. The V gene end was trimmed by 0 bases and the J gene end by 7 bases; junction bases not matched to a gene: 9. The CDR3 loop spans 15 amino acids. Germline CDR1 is DFQATT and CDR2 is SNEGSKA (reference sequence). CDR3 DNA: TGCAGTGCTAGAGATAGGCGACAGGGATGGAATGAGCAGTTCTTC. Residues: CSARDRRQGWNEQFF.

This clonotype was seen once. V gene TRBV9 combines with J gene TRBJ2-1; D not certain. The germline V gene encodes CDR1 SGDLS and CDR2 YYNGEE. The CDR3 sequence is 14 residues long. The V end was cut by 4 bases, the J end by 9 bases, with 17 bases between. The CDR3 protein is CASSPRSVTGEQFF. CDR3 coding DNA: TGTGCCAGCAGCCCCCGATCAGTAACGGGTGAGCAGTTCTTC.

The V call is TRBV5-6, the J call TRBJ2-1, with TRBD1 matching 7 bases. CDR3 length: 16 residues. Germline assignment: CDR1 SGHDT and CDR2 YYEEEE. J lost 8 bases, V lost 3 bases, and 14 bases had no gene match. The CDR3: CASSSDRPTDVDEQFF. The CDR3 DNA reads TGTGCCAGCAGCTCGGACAGGCCGACCGACGTGGATGAGCAGTTCTTC. The full variable domain, with the rest looked up from reference TRBV5-6 and TRBJ2-1, is DAGVTQSPTHLIKTRGQQVTLRCSPKSGHDTVSWYQQALGQGPQFIFQYYEEEERQRGNFPDRFSGHQFPNYSSELNVNALLLGDSALYLCASSSDRPTDVDEQFFGPGTRLTVL.

Remarks on this clonotype: This may stem from a read error, because a much larger clone lies one nucleotide away. The chain joins TRBV12-3 or TRBV12-4 to TRBJ1-5; TRBD1 is a possible D gene (5 bases). V was clipped by 6 bases and J by 4 bases, with 10 bases between them. The CDR3 totals 13 residues. The CDR3 bases are TGTGCCAGCAGCTTACAGGCTAATCAGCCCCAGCATTTT. It yields the protein CASSLQANQPQHF.